This T cell receptor beta chain was recovered during a study of CD8 T cells in ankylosing spondylitis. Study results and caveats: Clones that were linked to disease were CD8+ and were relatively rare in peripheral blood. Prior work had noted some motif variants in reactive arthritis blood and synovial fluid. Roughly eight highly homologous variants made up a TCR beta motif that seemed to typify ankylosing spondylitis blood. Reportedly, matched ankylosing spondylitis synovial fluid was significantly enriched for disease-linked clones.

Trimming took 7 bases from V and 2 from J, leaving 8 bases between them. CDR3 length equals 12 residues. Germline V lookup: CDR1 SNHLY, CDR2 FYNNEI. Of note for this clonotype: Its cognate antigen is unknown.

TCRdb passed the 5' RACE reads through MiXCR, listing each CDR3 protein once. This table holds approximately 540,000 distinct CDR3 sequences, approximately 12% found once. The clonotype was recovered from a male donor with ankylosing spondylitis. The sequenced sample was blood, either unsorted or a sorted T cell fraction (not recorded which). The chain recombines TRBV2 with TRBJ1-1, with D maybe TRBD1 (5 bases). Here the CDR3 reads CASNWDNTEAFF. CDR3 bases: TGTGCCAGCAACTGGGACAACACTGAAGCTTTCTTT. The full variable domain, rest sourced from reference TRBV2 and TRBJ1-1, is EPEVTQTPSHQVTQMGQEVILRCVPISNHLYFYWYRQILGQKVEFLVSFYNNEISEKSEIFDDQFSVERPDGSNFTLKIRSTKLEDSAMYFCASNWDNTEAFFGQGTRLTVV.